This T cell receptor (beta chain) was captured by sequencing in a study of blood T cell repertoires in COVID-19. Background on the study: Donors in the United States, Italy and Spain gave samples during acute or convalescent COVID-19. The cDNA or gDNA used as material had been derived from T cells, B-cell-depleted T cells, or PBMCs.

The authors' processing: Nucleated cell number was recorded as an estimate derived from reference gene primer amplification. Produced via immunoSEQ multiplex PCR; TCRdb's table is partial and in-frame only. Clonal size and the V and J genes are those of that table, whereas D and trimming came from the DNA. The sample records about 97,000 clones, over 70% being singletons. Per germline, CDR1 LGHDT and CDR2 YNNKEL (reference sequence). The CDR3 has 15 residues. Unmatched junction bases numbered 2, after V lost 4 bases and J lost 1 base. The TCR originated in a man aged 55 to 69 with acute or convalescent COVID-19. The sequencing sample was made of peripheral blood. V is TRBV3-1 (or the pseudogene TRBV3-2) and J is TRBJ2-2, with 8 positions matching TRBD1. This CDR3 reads CASSPGQVNTGELFF. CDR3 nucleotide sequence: TGTGCCAGCAGCCCGGGACAGGTGAACACCGGGGAGCTGTTTTTT.